This T cell receptor (beta chain) was obtained from a study of glioma-infiltrating T cells. Using RNA template, CDR3s of TCR alpha and beta were amplified with iRepertoire arm-PCR. From the multiplex PCR reads, TCRdb called clonotypes with MiXCR, one entry per CDR3 protein. The table includes 84,000 or so distinct CDR3 sequences, about 25% detected once. Germline CDR1 and CDR2: LGHNA and YNFKEQ. V lost 4 bases and J lost 2, with 15 bases in between. There are 16 residues in the CDR3. This clonotype occurred many times. The origin of this receptor is a human donor with low-grade glioma or glioblastoma, undergoing nonglioma brain surgery, or in good health (not recorded which). This chain joins TRBV4-2 and TRBJ1-3; TRBD1 is a possible D gene (6 bases). Sequencing input: glioma tissue, nonneoplastic brain tissue, or PBMCs (not recorded which). In DNA form, the CDR3 reads TGTGCCAGCAGCCGCGAACAGGGTTCCGCTGGAAACACCATATATTTT. Its translation is CASSREQGSAGNTIYF.